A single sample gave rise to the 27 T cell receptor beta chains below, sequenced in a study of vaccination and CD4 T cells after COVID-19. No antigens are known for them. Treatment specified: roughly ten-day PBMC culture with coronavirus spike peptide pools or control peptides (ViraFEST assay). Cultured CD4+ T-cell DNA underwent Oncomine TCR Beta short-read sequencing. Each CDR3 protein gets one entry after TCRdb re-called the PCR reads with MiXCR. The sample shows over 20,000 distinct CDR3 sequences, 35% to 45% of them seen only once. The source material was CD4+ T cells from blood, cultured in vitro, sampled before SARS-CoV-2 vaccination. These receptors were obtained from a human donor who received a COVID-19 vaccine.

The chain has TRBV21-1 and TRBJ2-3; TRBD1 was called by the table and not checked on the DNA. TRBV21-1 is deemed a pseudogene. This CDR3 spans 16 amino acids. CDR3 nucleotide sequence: TGTGCCAGCCAGCCCAGGGGACGGTTAAGACCAGATACGCAGTATTTT. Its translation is CASQPRGRLRPDTQYF.

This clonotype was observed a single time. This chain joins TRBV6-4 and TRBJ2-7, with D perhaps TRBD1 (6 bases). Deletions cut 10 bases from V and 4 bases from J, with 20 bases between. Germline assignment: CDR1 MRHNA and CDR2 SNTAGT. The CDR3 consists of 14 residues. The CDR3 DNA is TGTGCCAAGACTACGCCACAGGGTAAGTACGAGCAGTACTTC. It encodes CAKTTPQGKYEQYF.

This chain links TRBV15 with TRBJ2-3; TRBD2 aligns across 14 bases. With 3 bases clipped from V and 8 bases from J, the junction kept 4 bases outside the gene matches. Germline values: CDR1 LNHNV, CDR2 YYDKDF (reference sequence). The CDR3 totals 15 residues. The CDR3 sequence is CATSSGLAGGLTQYF. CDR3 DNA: TGTGCCACCAGCAGCGGACTAGCGGGGGGCCTTACGCAGTATTTT.

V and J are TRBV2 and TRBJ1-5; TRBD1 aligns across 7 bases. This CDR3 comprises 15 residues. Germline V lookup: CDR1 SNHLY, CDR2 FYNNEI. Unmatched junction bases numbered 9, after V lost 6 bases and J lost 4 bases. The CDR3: CASRFGTANNQPQHF. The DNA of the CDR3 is TGTGCCAGCAGATTTGGGACAGCTAATAATCAGCCCCAGCATTTT.

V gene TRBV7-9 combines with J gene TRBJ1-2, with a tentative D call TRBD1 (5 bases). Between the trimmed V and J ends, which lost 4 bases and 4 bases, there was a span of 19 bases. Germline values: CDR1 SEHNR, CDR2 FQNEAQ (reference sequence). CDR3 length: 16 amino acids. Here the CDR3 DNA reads TGTGCCAGCAGCTCCCCTCGGGGGGATCCCGCCTATGGCTACACCTTC. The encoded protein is CASSSPRGDPAYGYTF.

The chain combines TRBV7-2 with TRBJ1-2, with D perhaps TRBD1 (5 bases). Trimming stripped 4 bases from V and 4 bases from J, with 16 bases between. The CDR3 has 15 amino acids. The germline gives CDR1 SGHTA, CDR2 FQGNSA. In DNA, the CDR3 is TGTGCCAGCAGCTCAAGGGGACTGTTAGGCTATGGCTACACCTTC. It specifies CASSSRGLLGYGYTF.

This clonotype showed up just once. This chain's CDR3 is CASSPELSLMRGRHLRSVYEQYF. DNA of the CDR3: TGTGCCAGTAGTCCCGAACTTAGCCTGATGAGGGGGCGGCACTTGAGATCGGTGTACGAGCAGTACTTC. This chain links TRBV19 with TRBJ2-7, with 7 bases aligning to TRBD1. Germline lookup yields CDR1 LNHDA and CDR2 SQIVND (reference sequence). V was clipped by 5 bases and J by 4 bases; unmatched bases: 35. The CDR3 is 23 residues long.

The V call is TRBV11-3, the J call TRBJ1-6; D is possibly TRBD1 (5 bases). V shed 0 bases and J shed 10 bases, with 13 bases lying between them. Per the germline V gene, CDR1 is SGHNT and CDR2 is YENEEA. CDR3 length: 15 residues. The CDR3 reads CASSLDGTRGSPLHF. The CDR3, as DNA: TGTGCCAGCAGCTTAGATGGGACCCGAGGCTCACCCCTCCACTTT.

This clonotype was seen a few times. Here the CDR3 DNA reads TGTGCCACCAGTGATTTCTCGACTAATCGAAATACGCAGTATTTT. Its protein is CATSDFSTNRNTQYF. The V call is TRBV24-1, the J call TRBJ2-3, with TRBD2 as a possible D gene (5 bases). CDR3 length equals 15 residues. V shed 1 base and J shed 7 bases, with 14 bases lying between them. Germline loops: CDR1 KGHDR, CDR2 SFDVKD.

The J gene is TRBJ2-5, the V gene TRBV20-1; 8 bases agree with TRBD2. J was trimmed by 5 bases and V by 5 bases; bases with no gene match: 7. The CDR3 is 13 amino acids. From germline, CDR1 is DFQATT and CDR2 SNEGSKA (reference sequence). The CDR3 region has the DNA TGCAGTGCTGGAGGGGGGACTAGGGAGACCCAGTACTTC. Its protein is CSAGGGTRETQYF.

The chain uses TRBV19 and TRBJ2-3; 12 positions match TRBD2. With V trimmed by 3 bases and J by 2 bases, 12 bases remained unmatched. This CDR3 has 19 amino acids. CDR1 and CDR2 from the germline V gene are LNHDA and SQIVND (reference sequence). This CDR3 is CASSIDPGLAGSSTDTQYF. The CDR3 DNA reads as TGTGCCAGTAGTATTGACCCCGGACTAGCGGGATCTTCCACAGATACGCAGTATTTT.

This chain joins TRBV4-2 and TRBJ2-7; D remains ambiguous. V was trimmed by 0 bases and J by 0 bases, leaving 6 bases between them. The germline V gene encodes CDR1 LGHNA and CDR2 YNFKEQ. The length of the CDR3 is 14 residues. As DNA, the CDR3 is TGTGCCAGCAGCCAAGATGTCAACTCCTACGAGCAGTACTTC. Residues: CASSQDVNSYEQYF.

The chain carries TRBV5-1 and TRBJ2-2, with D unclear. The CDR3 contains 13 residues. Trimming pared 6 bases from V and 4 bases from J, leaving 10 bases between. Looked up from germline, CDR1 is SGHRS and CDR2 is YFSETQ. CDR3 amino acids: CASKATATGELFF. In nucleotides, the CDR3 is TGCGCCAGCAAGGCAACAGCCACCGGGGAGCTGTTTTTT.

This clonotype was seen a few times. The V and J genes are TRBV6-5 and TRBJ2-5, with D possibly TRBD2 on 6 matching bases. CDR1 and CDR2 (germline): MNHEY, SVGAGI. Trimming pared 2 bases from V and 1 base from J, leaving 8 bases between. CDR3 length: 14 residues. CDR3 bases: TGTGCCAGCAGTTACCGCGGGGCCCAAGAGACCCAGTACTTC. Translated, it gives CASSYRGAQETQYF.

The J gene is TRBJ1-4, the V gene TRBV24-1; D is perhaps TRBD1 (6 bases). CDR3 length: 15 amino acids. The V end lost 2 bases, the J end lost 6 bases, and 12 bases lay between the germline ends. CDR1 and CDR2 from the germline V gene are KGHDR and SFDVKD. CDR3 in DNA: TGTGCCACCAGTGATTATGACAGGTTTCATGAAAAACTGTTTTTT. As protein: CATSDYDRFHEKLFF.

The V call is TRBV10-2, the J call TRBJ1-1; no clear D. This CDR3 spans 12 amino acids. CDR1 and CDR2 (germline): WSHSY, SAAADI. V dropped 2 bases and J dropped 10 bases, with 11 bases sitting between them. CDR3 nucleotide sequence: TGCGCCAGCAGTGAGCGGATTTCTAGAGCTTTCTTT. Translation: CASSERISRAFF.

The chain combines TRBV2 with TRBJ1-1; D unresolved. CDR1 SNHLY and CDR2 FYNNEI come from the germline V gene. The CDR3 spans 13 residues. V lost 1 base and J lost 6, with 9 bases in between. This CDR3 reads CASSEVRMAEAFF. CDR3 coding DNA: TGTGCCAGCAGTGAAGTCAGGATGGCTGAAGCTTTCTTT.

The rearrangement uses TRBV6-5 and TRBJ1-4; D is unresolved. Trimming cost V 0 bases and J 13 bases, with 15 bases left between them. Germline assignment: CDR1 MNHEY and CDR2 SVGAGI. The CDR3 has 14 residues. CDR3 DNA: TGTGCCAGCAGTTACTCTGATGACCTCACCCGACTGTTTTTT. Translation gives CASSYSDDLTRLFF.

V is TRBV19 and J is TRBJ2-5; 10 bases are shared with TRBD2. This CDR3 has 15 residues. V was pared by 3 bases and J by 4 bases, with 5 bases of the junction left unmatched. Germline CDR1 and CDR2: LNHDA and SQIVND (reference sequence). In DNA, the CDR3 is TGTGCCAGTAGTATTCCTAGCGGGGGCCCAGAGACCCAGTACTTC. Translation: CASSIPSGGPETQYF.

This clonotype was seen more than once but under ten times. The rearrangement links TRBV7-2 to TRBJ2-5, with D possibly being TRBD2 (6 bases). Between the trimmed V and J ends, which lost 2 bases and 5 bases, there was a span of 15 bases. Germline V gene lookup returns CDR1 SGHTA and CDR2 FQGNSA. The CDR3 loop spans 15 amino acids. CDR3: CASSLWGGVSETQYF. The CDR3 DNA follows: TGTGCCAGCAGCTTATGGGGCGGGGTCTCGGAGACCCAGTACTTC.

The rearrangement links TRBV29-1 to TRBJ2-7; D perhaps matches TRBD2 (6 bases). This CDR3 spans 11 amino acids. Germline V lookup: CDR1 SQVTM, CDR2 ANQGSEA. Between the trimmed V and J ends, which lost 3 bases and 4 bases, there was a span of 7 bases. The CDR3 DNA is TGCAGCGTTGACGGGGGTTACGAGCAGTACTTC. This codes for CSVDGGYEQYF.

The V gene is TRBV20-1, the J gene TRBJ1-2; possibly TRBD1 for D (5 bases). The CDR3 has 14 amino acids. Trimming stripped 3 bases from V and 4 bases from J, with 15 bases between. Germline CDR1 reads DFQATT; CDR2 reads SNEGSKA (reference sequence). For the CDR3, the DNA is TGCAGTGCTAGCCGAGGGGACCCTTCCTATGGCTACACCTTC. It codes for CSASRGDPSYGYTF.

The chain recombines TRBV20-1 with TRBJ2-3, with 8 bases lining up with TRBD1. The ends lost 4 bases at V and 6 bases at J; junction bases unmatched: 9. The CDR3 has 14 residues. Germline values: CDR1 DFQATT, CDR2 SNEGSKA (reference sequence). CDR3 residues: CSAMKTGGRDTQYF. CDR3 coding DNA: TGCAGTGCTATGAAAACAGGGGGAAGGGATACGCAGTATTTT.

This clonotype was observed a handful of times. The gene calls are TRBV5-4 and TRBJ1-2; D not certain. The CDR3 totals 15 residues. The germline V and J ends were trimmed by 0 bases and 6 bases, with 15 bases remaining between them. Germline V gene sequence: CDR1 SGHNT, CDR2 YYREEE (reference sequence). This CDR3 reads CASSLEIGRRNGYTF. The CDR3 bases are TGTGCCAGCAGCTTGGAGATCGGGCGACGTAATGGCTACACCTTC.

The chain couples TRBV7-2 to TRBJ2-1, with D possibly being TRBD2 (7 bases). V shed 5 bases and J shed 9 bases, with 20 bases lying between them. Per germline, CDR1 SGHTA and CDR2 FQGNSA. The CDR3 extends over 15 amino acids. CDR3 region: CASSPGWGGGGEQFF. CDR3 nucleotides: TGTGCCAGCAGCCCCGGTTGGGGGGGGGGCGGTGAGCAGTTCTTC. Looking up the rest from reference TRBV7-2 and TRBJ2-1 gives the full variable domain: GAGVSQSPSNKVTEKGKDVELRCDPISGHTALYWYRQSLGQGLEFLIYFQGNSAPDKSGLPSDRFSAERTGGSVSTLTIQRTQQEDSAVYLCASSPGWGGGGEQFFGPGTRLTVL.

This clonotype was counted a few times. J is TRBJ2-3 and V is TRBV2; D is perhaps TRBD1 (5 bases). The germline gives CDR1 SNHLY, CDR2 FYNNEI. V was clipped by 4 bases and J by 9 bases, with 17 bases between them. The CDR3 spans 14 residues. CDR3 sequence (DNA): TGTGCCAGCAGTGTAAGGCTAGGGGCGCAGACGCAGTATTTT. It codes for CASSVRLGAQTQYF.

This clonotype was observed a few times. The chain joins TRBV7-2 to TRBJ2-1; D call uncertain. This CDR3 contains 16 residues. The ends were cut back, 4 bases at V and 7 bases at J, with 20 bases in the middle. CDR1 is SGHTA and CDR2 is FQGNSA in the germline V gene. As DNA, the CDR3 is TGTGCCAGCAGCTCCGGAGTCGGGCGAGGAACTAATGAGCAGTTCTTC. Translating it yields CASSSGVGRGTNEQFF.